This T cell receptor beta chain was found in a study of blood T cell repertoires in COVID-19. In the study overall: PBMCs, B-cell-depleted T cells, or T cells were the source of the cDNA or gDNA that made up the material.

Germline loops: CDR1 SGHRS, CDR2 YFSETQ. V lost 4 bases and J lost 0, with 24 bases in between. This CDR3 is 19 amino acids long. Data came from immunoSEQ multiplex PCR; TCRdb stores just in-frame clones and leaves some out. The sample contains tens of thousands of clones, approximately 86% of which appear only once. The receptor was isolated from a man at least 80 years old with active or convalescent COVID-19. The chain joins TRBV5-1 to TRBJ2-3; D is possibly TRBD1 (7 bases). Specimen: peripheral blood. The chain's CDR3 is CASSPRGPRGDSSTDTQYF. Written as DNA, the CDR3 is TGCGCCAGCAGCCCAAGGGGGCCTCGCGGGGACTCTAGCACAGATACGCAGTATTTT.